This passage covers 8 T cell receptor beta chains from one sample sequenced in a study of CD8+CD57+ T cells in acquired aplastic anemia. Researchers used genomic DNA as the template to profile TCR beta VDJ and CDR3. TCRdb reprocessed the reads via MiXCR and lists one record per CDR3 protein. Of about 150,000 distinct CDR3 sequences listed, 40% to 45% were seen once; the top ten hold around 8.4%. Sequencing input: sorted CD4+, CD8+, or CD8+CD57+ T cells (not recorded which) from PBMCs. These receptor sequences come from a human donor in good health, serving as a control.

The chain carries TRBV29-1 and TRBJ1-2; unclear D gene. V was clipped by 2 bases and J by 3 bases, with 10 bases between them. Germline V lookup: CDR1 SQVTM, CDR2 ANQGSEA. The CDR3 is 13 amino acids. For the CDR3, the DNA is TGCAGCGTTGAATCGGGTGGCTACTATGGCTACACCTTC. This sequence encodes CSVESGGYYGYTF. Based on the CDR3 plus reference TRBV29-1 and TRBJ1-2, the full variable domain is SAVISQKPSRDICQRGTSLTIQCQVDSQVTMMFWYRQQPGQSLTLIATANQGSEATYESGFVIDKFPISRPNLTFSTLTVSNMSPEDSSIYLCSVESGGYYGYTFGSGTRLTVV.

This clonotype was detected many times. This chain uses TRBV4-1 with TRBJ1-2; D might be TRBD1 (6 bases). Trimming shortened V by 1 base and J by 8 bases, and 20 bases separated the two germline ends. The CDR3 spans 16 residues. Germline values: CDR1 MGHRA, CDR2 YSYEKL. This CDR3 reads CASSQVSGGGLFGYTF. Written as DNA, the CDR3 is TGCGCCAGCAGCCAAGTTAGTGGAGGGGGATTATTCGGCTACACCTTC.

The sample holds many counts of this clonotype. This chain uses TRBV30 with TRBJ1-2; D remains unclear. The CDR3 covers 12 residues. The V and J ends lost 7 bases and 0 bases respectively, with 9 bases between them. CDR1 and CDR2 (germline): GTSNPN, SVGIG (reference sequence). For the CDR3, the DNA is TGTGCCTCCTGGTGGGCTAACTATGGCTACACCTTC. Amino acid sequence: CASWWANYGYTF. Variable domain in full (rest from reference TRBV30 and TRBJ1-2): SQTIHQWPATLVQPVGSPLSLECTVEGTSNPNLYWYRQAAGRGLQLLFYSVGIGQISSEVPQNLSASRPQDRQFILSSKKLLLSDSGFYLCASWWANYGYTFGSGTRLTVV.

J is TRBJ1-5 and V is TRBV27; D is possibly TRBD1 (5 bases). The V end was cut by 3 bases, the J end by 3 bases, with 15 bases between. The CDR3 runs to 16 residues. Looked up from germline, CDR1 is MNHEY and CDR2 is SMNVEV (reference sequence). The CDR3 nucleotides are TGTGCCAGCAGTTTCTGGGGACGGGGACCCAATCAGCCCCAGCATTTT. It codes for CASSFWGRGPNQPQHF.

The CDR3 region is CASSLMVHGGDTQYF. The CDR3, as DNA: TGTGCCAGCAGCTTAATGGTACACGGGGGGGATACGCAGTATTTT. The rearrangement joins TRBV7-3 to TRBJ2-3, with 7 bases fitting TRBD2. CDR1 and CDR2 from the germline V gene are SGHTA and FQGTGA. V gave up 1 base and J gave up 6 bases; unmatched junction bases: 7. This CDR3 is 15 amino acids long.

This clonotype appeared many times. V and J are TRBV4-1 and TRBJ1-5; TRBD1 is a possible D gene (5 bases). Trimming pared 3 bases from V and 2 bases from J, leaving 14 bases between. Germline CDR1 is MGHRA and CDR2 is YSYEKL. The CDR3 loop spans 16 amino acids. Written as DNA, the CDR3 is TGCGCCAGCAGCCAGCCCCGGGACGTGGGCAATCAGCCCCAGCATTTT. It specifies CASSQPRDVGNQPQHF.

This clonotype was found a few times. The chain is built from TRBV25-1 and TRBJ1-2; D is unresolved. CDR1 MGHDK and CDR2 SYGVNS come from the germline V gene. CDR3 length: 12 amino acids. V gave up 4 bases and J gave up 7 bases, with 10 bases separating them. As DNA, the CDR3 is TGTGCCAGCAGTGCTCCCCTTTTTGGCTACACCTTC. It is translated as CASSAPLFGYTF.

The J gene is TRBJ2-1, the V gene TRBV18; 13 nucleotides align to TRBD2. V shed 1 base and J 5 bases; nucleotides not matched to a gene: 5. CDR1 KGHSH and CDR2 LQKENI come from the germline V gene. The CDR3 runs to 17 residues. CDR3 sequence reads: CASSPQWGLAGNNEQFF. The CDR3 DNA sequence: TGTGCCAGCTCACCACAGTGGGGACTAGCGGGAAACAATGAGCAGTTCTTC.